These 23 T cell receptor beta chains came from one sample sequenced in a study of blood T cell repertoires in COVID-19. Profiling relied on immunoSEQ multiplex PCR, and the TCRdb table lists in-frame clones only, not all of them. Here the sample spans around 250,000 clones, roughly 89% being singletons. Sequencing input: peripheral blood. These receptors were obtained from a woman aged 55-69 years with COVID-19, enrolled during active disease.

This chain links TRBV5-1 with TRBJ2-3; 8 nucleotides align to TRBD2. Germline CDR1 and CDR2: SGHRS and YFSETQ. The CDR3 contains 15 residues. V shed 4 bases and J 2 bases; nucleotides not matched to a gene: 6. The CDR3 loop is CASSVFGGATDTQYF. The CDR3 DNA is TGCGCCAGCAGCGTCTTCGGGGGGGCCACAGATACGCAGTATTTT.

The chain links TRBV2 to TRBJ1-5; 8 bases agree with TRBD1. In germline, CDR1 is SNHLY, CDR2 FYNNEI. This CDR3 has 15 amino acids. Trimming at V came to 7 bases and at J to 5 bases, leaving 10 bases not matched to a gene. CDR3 nucleotide sequence: TGTGCCAGCACAAACGACAGGGGCGTTTATCAGCCCCAGCATTTT. Protein: CASTNDRGVYQPQHF.

The CDR3 region has the DNA TGTGCCAGCAGTTACGGCCTAGCGGGGTTCAATGAGCAGTTCTTC. Amino acids: CASSYGLAGFNEQFF. The chain combines TRBV6-5 with TRBJ2-1; TRBD2 matches 9 bases. The CDR3 has 15 amino acids. V shed 2 bases, J shed 6 bases, and the junction held 5 bases outside the gene matches. Germline V gives CDR1 MNHEY, CDR2 SVGAGI.

The rearrangement uses TRBV9 and TRBJ2-3, with TRBD2 as a possible D gene (6 bases). Germline V gene sequence: CDR1 SGDLS, CDR2 YYNGEE. The germline V and J ends were trimmed by 4 bases and 6 bases, with 18 bases remaining between them. The CDR3 length is 15 residues. The CDR3 spells CASSSDRGKLDTQYF. The CDR3 DNA follows: TGTGCCAGCAGCTCAGATCGGGGGAAGCTGGATACGCAGTATTTT.

This sequence joins TRBV18 and TRBJ1-5; D may be TRBD1 (5 bases). Germline V gene sequence: CDR1 KGHSH, CDR2 LQKENI. The ends were cut back, 3 bases at V and 6 bases at J, with 21 bases in the middle. CDR3 length: 17 residues. DNA for the CDR3: TGTGCCAGCTCACCCAGATTGATAGGGGCTGATGGTCAGCCCCAGCATTTT. This encodes CASSPRLIGADGQPQHF.

V and J are TRBV2 and TRBJ1-5, with TRBD1 identical over 8 bases. Trimming took 7 bases from V and 7 from J; bases not matched to a gene: 12. The CDR3 runs 15 residues. CDR1 is SNHLY, CDR2 FYNNEI, per germline. The CDR3 is CASKIRTGSGQPQHF. CDR3 nucleotides: TGTGCCAGCAAGATTAGGACAGGGTCGGGGCAGCCCCAGCATTTT.

The CDR3 here is CASSWLAGTYEQYF. The CDR3 bases are TGTGCCAGCAGTTGGCTAGCGGGGACCTACGAGCAGTACTTC. J is TRBJ2-7 and V is TRBV27, with 9 bases matching TRBD2. V lost 4 bases to trimming and J lost 2 bases; unmatched junction nucleotides: 3. Germline assignment: CDR1 MNHEY and CDR2 SMNVEV (reference sequence). The CDR3 extends over 14 amino acids.

The J gene is TRBJ1-3, the V gene TRBV19, with a tentative D call TRBD1 (6 bases). V was clipped by 6 bases and J by 0 bases, with 21 bases between them. The V gene's germline CDR1 is LNHDA and CDR2 SQIVND (reference sequence). The CDR3 totals 18 residues. The CDR3 DNA reads TGTGCCAGTAGCCGGGACATTTTGTGGTTGGGCTCTGGAAACACCATATATTTT. As protein: CASSRDILWLGSGNTIYF.

J is TRBJ2-3 and V is TRBV11-3; 7 bases fit TRBD1. CDR1 and CDR2 (germline): SGHNT, YENEEA. V shed 5 bases, J shed 4 bases, and the junction held 9 bases outside the gene matches. The CDR3 is made up of 15 amino acids. The CDR3 sequence is CASSAGTVMPDTQYF. The CDR3 nucleotides read TGTGCCAGCAGCGCCGGGACAGTTATGCCAGATACGCAGTATTTT. The full variable domain, rest sourced from reference TRBV11-3 and TRBJ2-3, is EAGVVQSPRYKIIEKKQPVAFWCNPISGHNTLYWYLQNLGQGPELLIRYENEEAVDDSQLPKDRFSAERLKGVDSTLKIQPAELGDSAVYLCASSAGTVMPDTQYFGPGTRLTVL.

This sequence joins TRBV3-1 (or the pseudogene TRBV3-2) and TRBJ1-1; D remains ambiguous. The CDR3 runs 13 residues. Per germline, CDR1 LGHDT and CDR2 YNNKEL (reference sequence). Trimming took off 4 bases at V and 0 bases at J, with 6 bases between the two ends. The CDR3 protein is CASSLAMNTEAFF. The CDR3 DNA sequence: TGTGCCAGCAGCCTAGCAATGAACACTGAAGCTTTCTTT.

The chain combines TRBV11-2 with TRBJ1-2; tentative D call: TRBD1 (6 bases). Trimming pared 7 bases from V and 6 bases from J, leaving 15 bases between. Germline assignment: CDR1 SGHAT and CDR2 FQNNGV. The length of the CDR3 is 13 residues. The CDR3 bases are TGTGCCAGCACCCGGGGGGGCGCAGATGGCTACACCTTC. Encoded protein: CASTRGGADGYTF.

The chain recombines TRBV5-1 with TRBJ1-1, with TRBD1 matching 9 bases. The germline V gene encodes CDR1 SGHRS and CDR2 YFSETQ. The CDR3 runs to 16 residues. V shed 3 bases and J 3 bases; nucleotides not matched to a gene: 9. The CDR3 DNA reads TGCGCCAGCAGCTATCTACAGGGGGCGGCTGACACTGAAGCTTTCTTT. Its protein product is CASSYLQGAADTEAFF.

The V and J genes are TRBV18 and TRBJ1-1; D is unresolved. Trimming removed 4 bases from V and 1 base from J, with 7 bases in between. Germline V gives CDR1 KGHSH, CDR2 LQKENI. The length of the CDR3 is 13 residues. The CDR3 DNA reads as TGTGCCAGCTCACTCCAGGAGAACACTGAAGCTTTCTTT. Protein: CASSLQENTEAFF.

The chain recombines TRBV6-5 with TRBJ2-3, with D possibly matching TRBD2 (5 bases). Trimming shortened V by 6 bases and J by 4 bases, and 5 bases separated the two germline ends. CDR1 and CDR2 from the germline V gene are MNHEY and SVGAGI. The CDR3 totals 11 residues. The CDR3 DNA reads TGTGCCAGCAGGCGGGCAGATACGCAGTATTTT. It codes for CASRRADTQYF.

The gene calls are TRBV19 and TRBJ2-2, with D possibly TRBD1 on 6 matching bases. CDR1 and CDR2 from the germline V gene are LNHDA and SQIVND (reference sequence). The V and J ends lost 6 bases and 4 bases respectively, with 12 bases between them. The CDR3 length is 14 residues. CDR3: CASSSQGTTGELFF. CDR3 in DNA: TGTGCCAGTAGCTCACAGGGAACCACCGGGGAGCTGTTTTTT.

V usage is TRBV6-5 and J usage is TRBJ1-1, with D tentatively TRBD1 (6 bases). Germline V gene data show CDR1 as MNHEY and CDR2 as SVGAGI. Trimming left V 5 bases short and J 1 base short, with 11 bases between. The CDR3 covers 14 residues. For the CDR3, the DNA is TGTGCCAGCAGTCGACAGGTCGCGAACACTGAAGCTTTCTTT. This sequence encodes CASSRQVANTEAFF.

The chain couples TRBV6-2 or TRBV6-3 to TRBJ2-7; D is possibly TRBD2 (7 bases). There are 17 residues in the CDR3. CDR1 is MNHEY, CDR2 SVGEGT, per germline. The ends were cut back, 6 bases at V and 5 bases at J, with 26 bases in the middle. CDR3 in amino acids: CASSQPPGWGGLDEQYF. As DNA, the CDR3 is TGTGCCAGCAGCCAACCCCCAGGTTGGGGGGGCCTCGACGAGCAGTACTTC.

The rearrangement uses TRBV4-3 and TRBJ2-1; D is perhaps TRBD1 (5 bases). Germline-derived CDR1 and CDR2 are LGHNA and YSLEER. V shed 0 bases and J shed 8 bases, with 20 bases lying between them. There are 17 residues in the CDR3. In DNA, the CDR3 is TGCGCCAGCAGCCAAGATCATCCCCAGGGCGTTACGGATGAGCAGTTCTTC. Translated, it gives CASSQDHPQGVTDEQFF.

The chain uses TRBV11-1 and TRBJ2-2; 8 bases line up with TRBD1. Germline trimming cut 8 bases from V and 5 bases from J; bases unmatched to any gene: 7. CDR1 is SGHAT, CDR2 FQDESV, per germline (reference sequence). CDR3 length: 14 amino acids. This CDR3 is CASEDRVETGELFF. The CDR3 nucleotides read TGTGCCAGCGAGGACAGGGTCGAGACCGGGGAGCTGTTTTTT.

The chain carries TRBV5-1 and TRBJ1-2; D remains ambiguous. The V gene's germline CDR1 is SGHRS and CDR2 YFSETQ. The CDR3 covers 13 residues. V gave up 0 bases and J gave up 6 bases, with 9 bases separating them. CDR3 DNA sequence: TGCGCCAGCAGCTTGGGACTGAGGGATGGCTACACCTTC. It codes for CASSLGLRDGYTF.

The chain links TRBV5-6 to TRBJ1-4; 7 bases are shared with TRBD1. Germline V gene data show CDR1 as SGHDT and CDR2 as YYEEEE. The CDR3 spans 15 residues. Trimming cost V 3 bases and J 3 bases; bases outside gene matches: 5. The CDR3 nucleotides read TGTGCCAGCAGCTCCCGAAGGGGGCCTAATGAAAAACTGTTTTTT. The encoded protein is CASSSRRGPNEKLFF.

The chain uses TRBV5-4 and TRBJ2-5, with D perhaps matching TRBD2 (7 bases). This CDR3 is built from 15 residues. V was shortened by 5 bases and J by 3 bases, with 17 bases between the two germline ends. Looked up from germline, CDR1 is SGHNT and CDR2 is YYREEE (reference sequence). The CDR3, as DNA: TGTGCCAGCAGTCCTCGGGGGGCAGGGAAAGAGACCCAGTACTTC. Amino acid sequence: CASSPRGAGKETQYF.

The chain recombines TRBV6-4 with TRBJ1-6, with 8 positions matching TRBD1. The J segment lost 8 bases and the V segment lost 6 bases, leaving 3 bases of the junction unmatched. Germline V gene sequence: CDR1 MRHNA, CDR2 SNTAGT. The CDR3 length is 13 residues. The CDR3 bases are TGTGCCAGCAGACAGGGGGTAGATTCACCCCTCCACTTT. Translation gives CASRQGVDSPLHF.